Following are 13 T cell receptor beta chains from one sample sequenced in a study of blood T cells in healthy people across ages. A sample-barcoded 5' primer and a J-beta primer mix were used in a second PCR of about 7 to 12 cycles. TCRdb re-called the 5' RACE reads through MiXCR, storing one row per CDR3 protein. The table records over 1,200,000 distinct CDR3 sequences, approximately 60% of them present only once. The specimen sequenced was blood. The receptors were gathered from a young man in good health.

CDR3 region: CASSQMAGPNEQYF. The CDR3 nucleotides read TGTGCCAGCAGCCAAATGGCGGGGCCTAATGAGCAGTACTTC. V usage is TRBV3-1 and J usage is TRBJ2-7; D might be TRBD2 (6 bases). V was shortened by 2 bases and J by 7 bases, with 15 bases between the two germline ends. CDR1 LGHDT and CDR2 YNNKEL come from the germline V gene (reference sequence). CDR3 size: 14 residues.

This clonotype was recorded a few times. The chain uses TRBV6-5 and TRBJ2-4, with 8 positions matching TRBD1. The J call may be in error: the DNA end matches TRBJ2-7 better. The germline V gene encodes CDR1 MNHEY and CDR2 SVGAGI. This CDR3 has 13 residues. The CDR3 bases are TGTGCCAGCAGCACGGACAGGGTGTACGAGCAGTACTTC. Translated, it gives CASSTDRVYEQYF.

J is TRBJ2-2 and V is TRBV14; D remains ambiguous. The germline V gene has CDR1 SGHDN and CDR2 FVKESK. CDR3 size: 16 residues. Trimming pared 4 bases from V and 3 bases from J, leaving 15 bases between. CDR3: CASSRELRDDTGELFF. The CDR3 bases are TGTGCCAGCAGCCGCGAATTACGAGACGACACCGGGGAGCTGTTTTTT.

The chain employs TRBV4-1 and TRBJ2-7; 8 bases fit TRBD1. This CDR3 spans 15 amino acids. After removal of 0 bases from V and 6 bases from J, the junction contained 7 bases not matched to a gene. CDR1 and CDR2 from the germline V gene are MGHRA and YSYEKL. Written as DNA, the CDR3 is TGCGCCAGCAGCCAAGAGGCGGACAGGGTTCGCGAGCAGTACTTC. Its translation: CASSQEADRVREQYF.

V is TRBV6-1 and J is TRBJ1-1, with 9 bases matching TRBD1. J was trimmed by 11 bases and V by 6 bases; bases with no gene match: 7. Looked up from germline, CDR1 is MNHNS and CDR2 is SASEGT. CDR3 length: 12 residues. The CDR3 sequence: CASSAGTGMAFF. The CDR3 DNA sequence: TGTGCCAGCAGCGCCGGGACAGGGATGGCTTTCTTT.

This clonotype has just a few counts. V and J are TRBV4-2 and TRBJ1-1; D gene uncertain. The CDR3 is 14 residues long. The V end was cut by 4 bases, the J end by 5 bases, with 14 bases between. CDR1 and CDR2 from the germline V gene are LGHNA and YNFKEQ. This CDR3 is CASSLRVGGTEAFF. The CDR3 DNA follows: TGTGCCAGCAGCCTTAGGGTGGGTGGGACTGAAGCTTTCTTT.

This clonotype appeared a single time. V is TRBV25-1 and J is TRBJ2-5, with 7 bases lining up with TRBD2. The J call may be in error: the DNA end matches TRBJ2-7 better. This CDR3 is 14 amino acids long. From germline, CDR1 is MGHDK and CDR2 SYGVNS. The CDR3 nucleotides read TGTGCCAGCGGCCGATGGGCGGGAGCAGGCGAGCAGTACTTC. Its translation is CASGRWAGAGEQYF.

This clonotype was recorded a few times. V gene TRBV12-3 or TRBV12-4 combines with J gene TRBJ2-1; D remains ambiguous. The CDR3 runs 13 residues. Trimming pared 6 bases from V and 5 bases from J, leaving 11 bases between. The CDR3 loop is CASSDTTHNEQFF. The CDR3 DNA follows: TGTGCCAGCAGCGATACTACCCACAATGAGCAGTTCTTC.

In its sample, this clonotype was seen many times. The chain joins TRBV7-9 to TRBJ2-5; D not certain. This CDR3 comprises 12 residues. Germline V gene data show CDR1 as SEHNR and CDR2 as FQNEAQ (reference sequence). V lost 6 bases and J lost 2, with 7 bases in between. CDR3 in DNA: TGTGCCAGCAGTTCTATTCAAGAGACCCAGTACTTC. Its protein product is CASSSIQETQYF.

This clonotype was seen a few times. The CDR3 is CSARTLGRDYGYTF. The CDR3 nucleotides are TGCAGTGCTCGGACTCTCGGAAGGGACTATGGCTACACCTTC. The rearrangement links TRBV20-1 to TRBJ1-2; D is unresolved. The CDR3 consists of 14 residues. Trimming pared 5 bases from V and 3 bases from J, leaving 16 bases between. Germline V gene sequence: CDR1 DFQATT, CDR2 SNEGSKA (reference sequence).

V usage is TRBV7-2 and J usage is TRBJ2-5; TRBD1 is a possible D gene (5 bases). Germline values: CDR1 SGHTA, CDR2 FQGNSA. V lost 0 bases and J lost 3, with 11 bases in between. The CDR3 is 15 residues long. DNA for the CDR3: TGTGCCAGCAGCTTAGCGGAGACAGAAAAAGAGACCCAGTACTTC. This encodes CASSLAETEKETQYF.

This clonotype appeared a few times. One end of the junction does not line up with germline, which may come from a read error. The gene calls are TRBV4-1 and TRBJ1-1; D call uncertain. CDR1 is MGHRA, CDR2 YSYEKL, per germline. CDR3 length: 15 residues. CDR3 protein: CASTQEVQLNTEAFF. CDR3 sequence (DNA): TGCGCCAGCACCCAAGAGGTGCAGCTGAACACTGAAGCTTTCTTT.

The chain is built from TRBV20-1 and TRBJ2-5, with no clear D. The V end lost 6 bases, the J end lost 5 bases, and 10 bases lay between the germline ends. Germline V gene data show CDR1 as DFQATT and CDR2 as SNEGSKA (reference sequence). The CDR3 runs 11 residues. In DNA form, the CDR3 reads TGCAGTGCAACCAACCTTGAGACCCAGTACTTC. Protein product: CSATNLETQYF.